What follows is one T cell receptor (beta chain) and its context. The data derive from a study of blood T cell repertoires in COVID-19. For the study at large: There were acute and convalescent COVID-19 samples, and they came from the United States, Italy and Spain. T cells, B-cell-depleted T cells, or PBMCs provided the cDNA or gDNA that served as material.

Methods used by the authors: Estimated nucleated cell counts came from reference gene primer amplification. The method was immunoSEQ multiplex PCR; TCRdb's version includes in-frame clones alone and lacks a portion of them. The V and J calls and clone size were taken over from that table, and D and trimming were inferred from the DNA. The profile shows 98,000 or so clones, less than 85% of them singletons. The sequencing input was peripheral blood. The receptor was isolated from a woman in her thirties or forties with acute or convalescent COVID-19.

Here the CDR3 reads CAGGGQGAETQYF. The CDR3 coding sequence is TGTGCCGGTGGGGGACAGGGGGCAGAGACCCAGTACTTC. V and J are TRBV7-9 and TRBJ2-5, with 12 bases aligning to TRBD1. Germline lookup yields CDR1 SEHNR and CDR2 FQNEAQ (reference sequence). The CDR3 runs to 13 residues. V trimming: 11 bases; J trimming: 4 bases; junction bases outside the gene matches: 5.